Below are 9 T cell receptor beta chains sequenced from a single sample in a study of T cells in Graves' hyperthyroidism and ophthalmopathy. RNA transcripts gave rise to amplified TCR beta CDR3 regions. TCR CDR3 underwent first-round RT-PCR with the HTBI primer set. MiXCR, applied by TCRdb to the multiplex PCR reads, yields one record per CDR3 protein. The sample records 600,000 to 650,000 distinct CDR3 sequences, 20% to 25% being singletons. The specimen sequenced was blood. Receptor source: a man aged 25 to 40 with Graves' ophthalmopathy.

The V and J genes are TRBV30 and TRBJ2-5; 12 bases map to TRBD2. Looked up from germline, CDR1 is GTSNPN and CDR2 is SVGIG (reference sequence). The CDR3 sequence is 16 residues long. V shed 1 base and J 2 bases; nucleotides not matched to a gene: 5. In DNA, the CDR3 is TGTGCCTGGAGTGGACTAGCGGGAGAAGGGCAAGAGACCCAGTACTTC. Translated: CAWSGLAGEGQETQYF.

In nucleotides, the CDR3 is TGTGCCAGCACTTCCCGCACAGATACGCAGTATTTT. Translated: CASTSRTDTQYF. The chain employs TRBV12-3 or TRBV12-4 and TRBJ2-3, with D hard to call. V lost 7 bases and J 1 base, leaving 6 bases between the germline ends. CDR3 length: 12 residues.

This clonotype was picked up a small number of times. The chain joins TRBV4-2 to TRBJ1-1, with a weak D call TRBD1 (6 bases). The germline gives CDR1 LGHNA, CDR2 YNFKEQ. The V end lost 4 bases, the J end lost 6 bases, and 12 bases lay between the germline ends. This CDR3 has 13 amino acids. CDR3 nucleotides: TGTGCCAGCAGCCGGGACCAGGGGCCTGAAGCTTTCTTT. Protein sequence: CASSRDQGPEAFF.

The V and J genes are TRBV29-1 and TRBJ2-3; D may be TRBD1 or TRBD2 (5 bases each). The CDR3 totals 15 residues. Germline CDR1 and CDR2: SQVTM and ANQGSEA. Between the trimmed V and J ends, which lost 6 bases and 1 base, there was a span of 17 bases. The CDR3 DNA sequence: TGCAGCGTCCCTCAACGGGACGGTCGCACAGATACGCAGTATTTT. Translating gives CSVPQRDGRTDTQYF.

This clonotype occurred many times. DNA of the CDR3: TGTGCCTGGAGGGAACTAGCGGGAAACAATGAGCAGTTCTTC. Translation gives CAWRELAGNNEQFF. The chain combines TRBV30 with TRBJ2-1, with 10 bases lining up with TRBD2. Germline CDR1 reads GTSNPN; CDR2 reads SVGIG (reference sequence). The CDR3 spans 14 residues. V shed 3 bases and J 5 bases; nucleotides not matched to a gene: 4.

A few counts support this clonotype. V is TRBV27 and J is TRBJ2-7; 7 positions agree with TRBD2. Trimming cost V 2 bases and J 1 base; bases outside gene matches: 5. CDR3 length: 15 residues. From germline, CDR1 is MNHEY and CDR2 SMNVEV (reference sequence). The CDR3 reads CASSLISGPSYEQYF. DNA for the CDR3: TGTGCCAGCAGTTTAATTAGCGGGCCTTCCTACGAGCAGTACTTC.

This chain links TRBV6-1 with TRBJ1-5; 7 nucleotides align to TRBD1. The V gene end was trimmed by 3 bases and the J gene end by 3 bases; junction bases not matched to a gene: 5. Per the germline V gene, CDR1 is MNHNS and CDR2 is SASEGT. The CDR3 is 15 amino acids. Written as DNA, the CDR3 is TGTGCCAGCAGTGAGGGACAGTCCCCCAATCAGCCCCAGCATTTT. Protein product: CASSEGQSPNQPQHF.

This clonotype has just one count. The V and J genes are TRBV20-1 and TRBJ1-5, with D tentatively TRBD1 (5 bases). The V end lost 0 bases, the J end lost 13 bases, and 16 bases lay between the germline ends. Germline CDR1 DFQATT, CDR2 SNEGSKA (reference sequence). The CDR3 extends over 13 amino acids. CDR3 DNA: TGCAGTGCTAGAGAGGGGACGGCGCACATTCAGCATTTT. It encodes CSAREGTAHIQHF.

The chain uses TRBV14 and TRBJ2-5; possible D gene TRBD2, 6 bases. V was shortened by 1 base and J by 1 base, with 19 bases between the two germline ends. CDR3 length: 18 residues. Germline CDR1 reads SGHDN; CDR2 reads FVKESK. The CDR3 DNA sequence: TGTGCCAGCAGCCAAGTCTATGGAGGGGCCGCTTCCCAAGAGACCCAGTACTTC. Its protein is CASSQVYGGAASQETQYF. Using reference TRBV14 and TRBJ2-5 for the parts outside the CDR3, the full variable domain is EAGVTQFPSHSVIEKGQTVTLRCDPISGHDNLYWYRRVMGKEIKFLLHFVKESKQDESGMPNNRFLAERTGGTYSTLKVQPAELEDSGVYFCASSQVYGGAASQETQYFGPGTRLLVL.